A selection of T cell receptor beta chains follows, all from one sample in a study of T cells after yellow fever vaccination. TCRdb independently ran MiXCR on the 5' RACE reads; one entry per CDR3 protein. The sample lists a few hundred thousand distinct CDR3 sequences; around 3.5% were seen once. The material was PBMCs, obtained 15 days after the yellow fever booster vaccination. Receptor source: a man aged 18 to 35 who received the YFV17D yellow fever vaccine. Each CDR3 is given with its conserved first and last residue. Each record gives: D gene, clone size, J gene, V gene, CDR3 DNA, CDR3 protein. A D gene is named only where the DNA matches it firmly. Clone size is shown for a subset of rows, as once, few, many or a class of expanded clone.

TRBD1 | few | TRBJ2-5 | TRBV9 | TGTGCCAGCAGCGCGGGACAGGGGAGGGAGACCCAGTACTTC | CASSAGQGRETQYF
TRBD1 | many | TRBJ1-6 | TRBV5-5 | TGTGCCAGCAGCATACAGGGGTTTAATTCACCCCTCCACTTT | CASSIQGFNSPLHF
TRBD1 | many | TRBJ1-2 | TRBV27 | TGTGCCAGCAGCCCCAGGACAGGGGAGACTATCTATGGCTACACCTTC | CASSPRTGETIYGYTF
. | many | TRBJ1-6 | TRBV6-5 | TGTGCCAGCAGCCCGCGGGGTGGTTCACCCCTCCACTTT | CASSPRGGSPLHF
. | few | TRBJ1-2 | TRBV3-1 | TGTGCCAGCAGCCAAGTATTAGGGGATGGCTACACCTTC | CASSQVLGDGYTF
TRBD1 | many | TRBJ1-2 | TRBV27 | TGTGCCAGCAGTCCCAGGGACAGGACCTATGGCTACACCTTC | CASSPRDRTYGYTF
TRBD2 | many | TRBJ2-1 | TRBV20-1 | TGCAGTGCTAGATCCCGACTAGCGGGGGGACGCAATGAGCAGTTCTTC | CSARSRLAGGRNEQFF
. | many | TRBJ2-2 | TRBV7-2 | TGTGCCAGCAGCACCTCCGGCGGGTCCGGGGAGCTGTTTTTT | CASSTSGGSGELFF
TRBD2 | many | TRBJ2-3 | TRBV6-5 | TGTGCCAGCAGTTTCACGGTAGCGGGGGGGCTCGATACGCAGTATTTT | CASSFTVAGGLDTQYF
. | many | TRBJ1-1 | TRBV28 | TGTGCCAGCAGTTTAGAAATGTTAATGCCTTTCTTT | CASSLEMLMPFF
. | many | TRBJ1-2 | TRBV7-9 | TGTGCCAGCAGCCTAGAGGAGGGTGGCTACACCTTC | CASSLEEGGYTF
. | many | TRBJ2-5 | TRBV24-1 | TGTGCCACCAGTGATGGACCCGAAGAGACCCAGTACTTC | CATSDGPEETQYF
. | . | TRBJ1-2 | TRBV7-8 | TGTGCCAGCACCTTGGCCCGGGACCGCCGTAACTATGGCTACACCTTC | CASTLARDRRNYGYTF
TRBD2 | many | TRBJ2-7 | TRBV7-2 | TGTGCCAGCAGCTTAGAAGCGGGGGACTCCTACGAGCAGTACTTC | CASSLEAGDSYEQYF
. | many | TRBJ1-5 | TRBV10-3 | TGTGCCATCAGCCCCGTTGGGGGCAGTCAGCCCCAGCATTTT | CAISPVGGSQPQHF
. | many | TRBJ1-1 | TRBV7-9 | TGTGCCAGCAGCCAGGTCGTTTTTGAAGCTTTCTTT | CASSQVVFEAFF
. | many | TRBJ1-3 | TRBV30 | TGTGCCTGGAGATCCCGGGACGGTACTAACTCTGGAAACACCATATATTTT | CAWRSRDGTNSGNTIYF
. | many | TRBJ2-3 | TRBV7-9 | TGTGCCAGCAACGACGGAGTCCGCACAGATACGCAGTATTTT | CASNDGVRTDTQYF
. | many | TRBJ2-7 | TRBV5-6 | TGTGCCAGCAGCCTTCTCGGGGAGAATTACGAGCAGTACTTC | CASSLLGENYEQYF
. | many | TRBJ1-2 | TRBV5-1 | TGCGCCAGCAGCTTGATCCAACCATTGGATGGCTACACCTTC | CASSLIQPLDGYTF
. | many | TRBJ1-2 | TRBV12-3/TRBV12-4 | TGTGCCAGCAGTTTAGGCGGAGGGATCCTAAGATCTGGCTACACCTTC | CASSLGGGILRSGYTF
TRBD1 | many | TRBJ2-5 | TRBV5-1 | TGCGCCAGCAGCTCGACCGGACAGGGTCGACAAGAGACCCAGTACTTC | CASSSTGQGRQETQYF
TRBD1 | many | TRBJ2-1 | TRBV6-5 | TGTGCCAGCAGGGGACAGTACAATGAGCAGTTCTTC | CASRGQYNEQFF
. | many | TRBJ1-1 | TRBV2 | TGTGCCAGCAGTGCTAAGTGGGGGCAAACTGAAGCTTTCTTT | CASSAKWGQTEAFF